Presented here are 24 T cell receptor beta chains from one specimen sequenced in a study of blood T cells in healthy people across ages (dated by TCRdb to the mid-2010s). The library was obtained by 5' RACE. Sequencing relied on an Illumina HiSeq 2500. A second PCR of about 6 to 11 cycles was run with a J-beta primer mix and a sample-barcoded 5' primer. TCRdb passed the public sequencing reads through fastp at Q25 and MiXCR, retaining productive beta sequences. When rows share a CDR3 protein, they turn into one entry using the most common DNA and genes. Counted in this sample were 800,000 to 950,000 distinct CDR3 sequences; about 29% of them appeared once. Clones ranked in the top ten supply roughly a tenth of the sample. Another study also made use of these data, one on T cells of mothers and their children.

The sample taken for sequencing was blood. The receptors derive from a woman in her 40s in good health.

As concerns this clonotype: This clone may be a read error of a much larger clone one base away. The chain links TRBV5-5 to TRBJ2-1; TRBD1 is a possible D gene (5 bases). This CDR3 contains 13 residues. The V end lost 4 bases, the J end lost 10 bases, and 15 bases lay between the germline ends. Germline loops: CDR1 SGHKS, CDR2 YYEKEE (reference sequence). CDR3 in DNA: TGTGCCAGCAGCGGTGACAGTTTCTACGAGCAGTTCTTC. Protein: CASSGDSFYEQFF.

V and J are TRBV28 and TRBJ2-5; TRBD1 matches at 7 bases. CDR1 is MDHEN, CDR2 SYDVKM, per germline. After removal of 3 bases from V and 1 base from J, the junction contained 8 bases not matched to a gene. The CDR3 contains 16 residues. The CDR3 spells CASSLATDRVQETQYF. Written as DNA, the CDR3 is TGTGCCAGCAGTTTGGCGACTGACAGGGTCCAAGAGACCCAGTACTTC.

This clonotype was seen a handful of times. J is TRBJ2-1 and V is TRBV20-1; D unclear. Per germline, CDR1 DFQATT and CDR2 SNEGSKA (reference sequence). The CDR3 contains 14 residues. The V end lost 1 base, the J end lost 2 bases, and 9 bases lay between the germline ends. For the CDR3, the DNA is TGCAGTGCTAGAGGGGCAAGGACCTACAATGAGCAGTTCTTC. Translated, it gives CSARGARTYNEQFF.

With respect to this clonotype: The missing conserved phenylalanine or tryptophan at the end of this CDR3 makes a read error likely. The chain links TRBV9 to TRBJ2-1; 8 nucleotides match TRBD1. V lost 1 base, J lost 6 bases, and 3 bases stayed unmatched. Per germline, CDR1 SGDLS and CDR2 YYNGEE. The CDR3 length is 14 residues. DNA of the CDR3: TGTGCCAGCAGCGTACAGGACAGGGTCAATGAGCAGTTCGTC. It yields the protein CASSVQDRVNEQFV.

The rearrangement links TRBV5-1 to TRBJ2-3, with 10 bases that match TRBD1. CDR3 length equals 14 residues. From germline, CDR1 is SGHRS and CDR2 YFSETQ. V gave up 4 bases and J gave up 5 bases; unmatched junction bases: 4. The CDR3 DNA reads as TGCGCCAGCAGCCCCCGGACAGGGGGAGATACGCAGTATTTT. Amino acids: CASSPRTGGDTQYF.

This clonotype was seen only a few times. The DNA for the CDR3 is TGTGCCAGCAGCTTAGTAGGGTCTCCCGGAGAGACCCAGTACTTC. Translated, it gives CASSLVGSPGETQYF. This chain links TRBV7-3 with TRBJ2-5, with D unclear. The CDR3 loop spans 15 amino acids. V was cut by 2 bases and J by 4 bases, with 14 bases left in between. Germline CDR1 is SGHTA and CDR2 is FQGTGA. The whole variable domain, filled in from reference TRBV7-3 and TRBJ2-5, reads GAGVSQTPSNKVTEKGKYVELRCDPISGHTALYWYRQSLGQGPEFLIYFQGTGAADDSGLPNDRFFAVRPEGSVSTLKIQRTERGDSAVYLCASSLVGSPGETQYFGPGTRLLVL.

The genes are TRBV20-1 and TRBJ1-1; D is perhaps TRBD1 (5 bases). Germline V lookup: CDR1 DFQATT, CDR2 SNEGSKA (reference sequence). Trimming left V 6 bases short and J 6 bases short, with 23 bases between. The CDR3 extends over 15 amino acids. The CDR3: CSARDGLGLVPEAFF. The DNA of the CDR3 is TGCAGTGCCAGGGACGGGCTGGGGTTGGTTCCTGAAGCTTTCTTT.

The chain employs TRBV4-2 and TRBJ2-1; TRBD2 agrees at 15 bases. Per the germline V gene, CDR1 is LGHNA and CDR2 is YNFKEQ. This CDR3 is 17 amino acids long. With V trimmed by 3 bases and J by 1 base, 1 base remained unmatched. CDR3 in amino acids: CASSQGTSGGSYNEQFF. The CDR3 DNA is TGTGCCAGCAGCCAGGGGACTAGCGGGGGGTCCTACAATGAGCAGTTCTTC.

This clonotype has a count of ten or more. This chain joins TRBV28 and TRBJ2-1; a weak D match, TRBD2 (5 bases). Germline-derived CDR1 and CDR2 are MDHEN and SYDVKM. CDR3 size: 16 residues. The V end lost 6 bases, the J end lost 4 bases, and 19 bases lay between the germline ends. CDR3 DNA sequence: TGTGCCAGCAGGACCGCGGGCTCCTCGGGGTACAATGAGCAGTTCTTC. Encoded protein: CASRTAGSSGYNEQFF.

The chain employs TRBV12-3 or TRBV12-4 and TRBJ2-5, with TRBD2 matching over 8 bases. Trimming at V came to 6 bases and at J to 1 base, leaving 7 bases not matched to a gene. CDR3 size: 15 residues. The CDR3 sequence is CASSPGGTRQETQYF. In DNA form, the CDR3 reads TGTGCCAGCAGCCCGGGGGGGACGCGCCAAGAGACCCAGTACTTC.

This clonotype occurred many times. The chain recombines TRBV29-1 with TRBJ2-7, with TRBD1 matching over 7 bases. This CDR3 is 16 amino acids long. Germline CDR1 is SQVTM and CDR2 is ANQGSEA. Trimming removed 0 bases from V and 3 bases from J; junction bases left unmatched: 11. CDR3 in amino acids: CSVEDRDSRGRYEQYF. Here the CDR3 DNA reads TGCAGCGTTGAAGATCGGGACAGCCGAGGCCGCTACGAGCAGTACTTC.

This clonotype was counted ten times or more. The chain joins TRBV28 to TRBJ1-2; 8 nucleotides line up with TRBD1. This CDR3 comprises 18 residues. The germline V gene has CDR1 MDHEN and CDR2 SYDVKM. J lost 7 bases, V lost 2 bases, and 18 bases had no gene match. CDR3 nucleotide sequence: TGTGCCAGCAGTTTAATCGTAGTCCGGGACAGGCATCAGGGTGGCTACACCTTC. Protein: CASSLIVVRDRHQGGYTF.

A few counts support this clonotype. The V call is TRBV20-1, the J call TRBJ2-7, with 10 bases fitting TRBD2. V was pared by 2 bases and J by 2 bases, with 3 bases of the junction left unmatched. Germline loops: CDR1 DFQATT, CDR2 SNEGSKA (reference sequence). This CDR3 comprises 14 residues. CDR3 bases: TGCAGTGCTAGATTTCTAGCGGGGGCCTACGAGCAGTACTTC. Translated: CSARFLAGAYEQYF.

For this clonotype: At one boundary the junction diverges from the germline segment, which might be a read error. The chain links TRBV2 to TRBJ2-2; TRBD1 agrees at 9 bases. Germline CDR1 SNHLY, CDR2 FYNNEI. The CDR3 totals 13 residues. The CDR3, as DNA: TGTGCCAGTCACAGGGGGCAGGACGGGAAGCTGTTTTTT. It yields the protein CASHRGQDGKLFF.

This clonotype was found a few times. This rearrangement joins TRBV5-1 to TRBJ1-6, with D unclear. The V end lost 4 bases, the J end lost 7 bases, and 3 bases lay between the germline ends. CDR3 length equals 11 residues. The germline V gene encodes CDR1 SGHRS and CDR2 YFSETQ. The DNA for the CDR3 is TGCGCCAGCAGCGAAAATTCACCCCTCCACTTT. The encoded protein is CASSENSPLHF.

This sequence joins TRBV15 and TRBJ2-1, with 10 bases matching TRBD2. This CDR3 region has 18 residues. Unmatched junction bases numbered 13, after V lost 1 base and J lost 7 bases. Germline CDR1 reads LNHNV; CDR2 reads YYDKDF (reference sequence). CDR3 residues: CATSRVGLAGAGTNEQFF. For the CDR3, the DNA is TGTGCCACCAGCAGAGTCGGGCTAGCGGGGGCCGGAACAAATGAGCAGTTCTTC. Using reference TRBV15 and TRBJ2-1 for the parts outside the CDR3, the full variable domain is DAMVIQNPRYQVTQFGKPVTLSCSQTLNHNVMYWYQQKSSQAPKLLFHYYDKDFNNEADTPDNFQSRRPNTSFCFLDIRSPGLGDTAMYLCATSRVGLAGAGTNEQFFGPGTRLTVL.

Ten or more counts support this clonotype. The chain couples TRBV29-1 to TRBJ2-6, with 7 bases that match TRBD2. The V gene end was trimmed by 4 bases and the J gene end by 6 bases; junction bases not matched to a gene: 3. Germline assignment: CDR1 SQVTM and CDR2 ANQGSEA. There are 13 residues in the CDR3. Written as DNA, the CDR3 is TGCAGCGTTGGGGAGGGTCTGGCCAACGTCCTGACTTTC. This sequence encodes CSVGEGLANVLTF.

V is TRBV20-1 and J is TRBJ2-3; 12 nucleotides line up with TRBD2. The germline V gene encodes CDR1 DFQATT and CDR2 SNEGSKA (reference sequence). The CDR3 runs 13 residues. V was pared by 6 bases and J by 10 bases, with 8 bases of the junction left unmatched. This chain's CDR3 is CSARTSGEASQYF. CDR3 bases: TGCAGTGCGAGGACTAGCGGGGAGGCTTCGCAGTATTTT.

The genes are TRBV2 and TRBJ2-3; TRBD1 aligns across 7 bases. CDR3 length: 15 residues. Germline assignment: CDR1 SNHLY and CDR2 FYNNEI. Germline trimming cut 6 bases from V and 6 bases from J; bases unmatched to any gene: 12. The CDR3 reads CASRGTVSIKDTQYF. Here the CDR3 DNA reads TGTGCCAGCAGGGGGACAGTGTCAATTAAGGATACGCAGTATTTT.

This clonotype has more than one count but fewer than ten. The chain is built from TRBV7-9 and TRBJ1-1; D uncertain. The CDR3 spans 19 residues. Germline loops: CDR1 SEHNR, CDR2 FQNEAQ (reference sequence). Trimming took off 2 bases at V and 0 bases at J, with 22 bases between the two ends. CDR3 sequence (DNA): TGTGCCAGCAGCTTAAGGAGCTTTCTGGAACAGAGACTGAACACTGAAGCTTTCTTT. Amino acid sequence: CASSLRSFLEQRLNTEAFF.

This clonotype has more than one count but fewer than ten. This may stem from a read error, because a much larger clone lies one nucleotide away. In nucleotides, the CDR3 is TGCAGCGTTGAAGGTTTAGAGCAGGAAGCTTTCTTT. Its translation is CSVEGLEQEAFF. The V and J genes are TRBV29-1 and TRBJ1-1; D unclear. This CDR3 has 12 residues. Trimming left V 1 base short and J 8 bases short, with 11 bases between. Germline CDR1 reads SQVTM; CDR2 reads ANQGSEA.

V is TRBV12-3 or TRBV12-4 and J is TRBJ1-5, with a weak D call TRBD1 (5 bases). Trimming pared 11 bases from V and 7 bases from J, leaving 21 bases between. There are 14 residues in the CDR3. The CDR3 DNA sequence: TGTGCCGGCAAGAGGGGAGGGATGCGCCAGCCCCAGCATTTT. Its protein is CAGKRGGMRQPQHF.

This clonotype was observed many times. The chain joins TRBV6-1 to TRBJ1-1; no clear D gene. The CDR3 is 15 residues long. The V gene's germline CDR1 is MNHNS and CDR2 SASEGT. V dropped 7 bases and J dropped 1 base, with 16 bases sitting between them. The CDR3 sequence is CASKMDPERNTEAFF. The CDR3 DNA is TGTGCCAGCAAGATGGATCCCGAACGGAACACTGAAGCTTTCTTT.

This clonotype was counted only a few times. This rearrangement joins TRBV6-6 to TRBJ1-1; unclear D gene. V was shortened by 8 bases and J by 3 bases, with 16 bases between the two germline ends. The CDR3 spans 14 residues. Germline V gives CDR1 MNHNY, CDR2 SVGAGI (reference sequence). CDR3 sequence reads: CASSTRVQDTEAFF. The DNA for the CDR3 is TGTGCCAGCTCTACCCGGGTCCAGGACACTGAAGCTTTCTTT.